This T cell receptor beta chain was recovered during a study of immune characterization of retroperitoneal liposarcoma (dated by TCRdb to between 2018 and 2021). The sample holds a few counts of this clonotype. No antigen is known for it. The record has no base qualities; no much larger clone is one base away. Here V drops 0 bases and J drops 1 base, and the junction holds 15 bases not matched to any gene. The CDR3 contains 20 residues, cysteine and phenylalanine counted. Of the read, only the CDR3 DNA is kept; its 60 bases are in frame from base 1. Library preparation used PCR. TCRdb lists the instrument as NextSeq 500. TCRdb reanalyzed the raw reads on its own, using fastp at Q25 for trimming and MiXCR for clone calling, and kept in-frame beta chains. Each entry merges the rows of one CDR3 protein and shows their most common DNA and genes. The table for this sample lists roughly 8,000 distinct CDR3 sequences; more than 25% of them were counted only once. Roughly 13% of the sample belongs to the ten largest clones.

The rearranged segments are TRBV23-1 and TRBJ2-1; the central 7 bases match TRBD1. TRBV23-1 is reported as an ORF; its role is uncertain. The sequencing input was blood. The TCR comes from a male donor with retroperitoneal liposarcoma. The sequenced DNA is TGCGCCAGCAGTCAATCTTGGGGACAGTGGGACGCGAAGTCCTACAATGAGCAGTTCTTC. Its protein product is CASSQSWGQWDAKSYNEQFF.